A single sample gave rise to the 6 T cell receptor beta chains below, sequenced in a study of T-cell memory formation after mild COVID-19. TCRdb passed the 5' RACE reads through MiXCR, listing each CDR3 protein once. The top ten hold approximately 13% of the sample, which has about 350,000 distinct CDR3 sequences, 25% to 30% seen once. The sequenced sample consisted of PBMCs or a T cell subset sorted from them (not recorded which). The source of these receptors is an adult woman who had mild COVID-19 (a few samples of this study predate the infection). Cell type and time point are not known.

This clonotype turned up a few times. The chain recombines TRBV18 with TRBJ2-1, with D possibly TRBD2 on 5 matching bases. The CDR3 covers 16 residues. In germline, CDR1 is KGHSH, CDR2 LQKENI. V was trimmed by 3 bases and J by 0 bases, leaving 12 bases between them. The CDR3 sequence is CASSPLRAPSYNEQFF. CDR3 sequence (DNA): TGTGCCAGCTCACCTTTGCGGGCCCCCTCCTACAATGAGCAGTTCTTC.

The chain employs TRBV7-9 and TRBJ1-1; TRBD1 might be the D (5 bases). The CDR3 is 12 amino acids. Trimming stripped 8 bases from V and 4 bases from J, with 11 bases between. Germline V gene lookup returns CDR1 SEHNR and CDR2 FQNEAQ (reference sequence). CDR3 loop: CASPGGSTEAFF. Here the CDR3 DNA reads TGTGCCAGCCCGGGGGGGAGCACTGAAGCTTTCTTT.

This clonotype was counted only a few times. The chain links TRBV20-1 to TRBJ1-5; TRBD1 agrees at 7 bases. The CDR3 is made up of 14 amino acids. Germline V gene sequence: CDR1 DFQATT, CDR2 SNEGSKA (reference sequence). The trim removed 3 bases at V and 0 bases at J, leaving 2 bases unmatched. This CDR3 is CSASDRDSNQPQHF. The CDR3 DNA sequence: TGCAGTGCTAGCGACAGGGATAGCAATCAGCCCCAGCATTTT.

This CDR3 reads CASSEADGFQPQHF. In nucleotides, the CDR3 is TGTGCCAGCAGTGAAGCGGACGGGTTTCAGCCCCAGCATTTT. This chain uses TRBV6-1 with TRBJ1-5; D gene ambiguous. The germline V gene encodes CDR1 MNHNS and CDR2 SASEGT. The CDR3 contains 14 residues. The V and J ends lost 0 bases and 6 bases respectively, with 9 bases between them.

This sequence joins TRBV15 and TRBJ2-7; the match to TRBD1 covers 9 bases. The CDR3 totals 13 residues. The germline V gene has CDR1 LNHNV and CDR2 YYDKDF (reference sequence). V shed 9 bases, J shed 4 bases, and the junction held 7 bases outside the gene matches. The CDR3 DNA follows: TGTGCCACAAACCCGGGACAGGGTTACGAGCAGTACTTC. This translates into CATNPGQGYEQYF.

This chain links TRBV11-2 with TRBJ2-1; TRBD2 matches at 11 bases. From germline, CDR1 is SGHAT and CDR2 FQNNGV. CDR3 length: 19 residues. After removal of 1 base from V and 9 bases from J, the junction contained 17 bases not matched to a gene. In DNA, the CDR3 is TGTGCCAGCAGCTTAGTCCCAGTCCCTACTAGCGGGGGAGGAGGTGAGCAGTTCTTC. It specifies CASSLVPVPTSGGGGEQFF.